This is a list of T cell receptor beta chains from one sample in a study of blood T cell repertoires in COVID-19. TCRdb's copy holds only in-frame clones and misses some; the assay was immunoSEQ multiplex PCR. The sample contains approximately 47,000 clones, around 90% of which appear only once. Sequenced sample: peripheral blood. The receptors were sampled from a man aged 65 to 79 with active COVID-19. The CDR3 runs from the conserved cysteine through the conserved F or W. D genes are given only for firm matches. Clone sizes are given selectively: once, few, many, or a class where the clone is expanded.

15	TRBD1	TRBV5-5	TRBJ2-1	-	CASREPGQAYNEQFF	TGTGCCAGCAGGGAACCGGGACAGGCCTACAATGAGCAGTTCTTC
20	-	TRBV3-1/TRBV3-2	TRBJ1-2	-	CASSQDSWRDRRSGNYGYTF	TGTGCCAGCAGCCAAGATTCTTGGCGGGATCGGAGAAGCGGGAACTATGGCTACACCTTC
15	TRBD1	TRBV4-2	TRBJ2-7	-	CASSQGTGRDYEQYF	TGTGCCAGCAGCCAAGGGACAGGGCGGGACTACGAGCAGTACTTC
15	TRBD2	TRBV14	TRBJ2-7	once	CASSLRDYPPGEQYF	TGTGCCAGCAGCCTCCGGGACTACCCGCCGGGCGAGCAGTACTTC
20	TRBD2	TRBV7-2	TRBJ2-1	-	CASSLAASGRRPNSYNEQFF	TGTGCCAGCAGCTTAGCCGCTAGCGGGAGGAGGCCCAATTCCTACAATGAGCAGTTCTTC
14	TRBD1	TRBV6-2/TRBV6-3	TRBJ1-2	-	CASSRYRGNYGYTF	TGTGCCAGCAGTCGGTACAGGGGGAACTATGGCTACACCTTC
13	-	TRBV4-3	TRBJ1-2	once	CASSQRIGDGYTF	TGCGCCAGCAGCCAACGTATCGGAGATGGCTACACCTTC
15	-	TRBV15	TRBJ1-1	-	CATSRGQGGGTEAFF	TGTGCCACCAGCAGAGGGCAGGGAGGGGGCACTGAAGCTTTCTTT
15	-	TRBV7-3	TRBJ2-5	-	CASSLFAGSGETQYF	TGTGCCAGCAGCTTATTCGCAGGGTCGGGAGAGACCCAGTACTTC
17	-	TRBV6-4	TRBJ1-1	-	CASSDLEGTLLNTEAFF	TGTGCCAGCAGTGACCTAGAGGGGACACTCCTGAACACTGAAGCTTTCTTT
14	TRBD1	TRBV5-1	TRBJ1-6	-	CASRLGQGYSPLHF	TGCGCCAGCAGACTGGGACAGGGCTATTCACCCCTCCACTTT
15	TRBD1	TRBV7-8	TRBJ2-1	-	CASSSSRDSYNEQFF	TGTGCCAGCAGCTCCTCCCGGGACAGTTACAATGAGCAGTTCTTC
14	-	TRBV2	TRBJ2-7	-	CASRKWDTSYEQYF	TGTGCCAGCAGGAAGTGGGACACTTCCTACGAGCAGTACTTC
14	-	TRBV5-6	TRBJ2-7	-	CASSFSSATYEQYF	TGTGCCAGCAGCTTTAGTAGCGCGACATACGAGCAGTACTTC
14	-	TRBV27	TRBJ2-1	-	CASSLLGGGYEQFF	TGTGCCAGCAGTTTACTAGGGGGGGGCTATGAGCAGTTCTTC
16	TRBD2	TRBV7-2	TRBJ2-3	-	CASKKRGGPSTDTQYF	TGTGCCAGCAAGAAACGGGGGGGGCCGAGCACAGATACGCAGTATTTT
17	TRBD1	TRBV14	TRBJ2-7	-	CASRHEGLRDSSYEQYF	TGTGCCAGCAGGCACGAGGGGCTCCGGGACAGCTCCTACGAGCAGTACTTC
13	-	TRBV24-1	TRBJ2-7	-	CATSASGSYEQYF	TGTGCCACCAGTGCGAGCGGCTCCTACGAGCAGTACTTC
16	TRBD2	TRBV7-2	TRBJ2-1	-	CASSLLAGDPYNEQFF	TGTGCCAGCAGCTTACTAGCGGGGGACCCCTACAATGAGCAGTTCTTC
17	-	TRBV6-7	TRBJ2-5	-	CASSYSICRRDQETQYF	TGTGCCAGCAGTTACTCGATTTGTCGCCGAGATCAAGAGACCCAGTACTTC
16	TRBD2	TRBV5-4	TRBJ2-3	-	CASRLTLAGSTDTQYF	TGTGCCAGCAGGCTCACTTTAGCGGGGAGCACAGATACGCAGTATTTT
20	-	TRBV14	TRBJ1-3	-	CASSQEGGKGLLFSGNTIYF	TGTGCCAGCAGCCAAGAAGGGGGAAAGGGCCTACTCTTCTCTGGAAACACCATATATTTT
12	-	TRBV25-1	TRBJ1-1	-	CASRGQNTEAFF	TGTGCCAGCAGAGGACAGAACACTGAAGCTTTCTTT
9	-	TRBV4-2	TRBJ2-7	once	CASRVCSNF	TGTGCCAGCCGGGTTTGCTCGAACTTC
13	TRBD2	TRBV24-1	TRBJ2-1	-	CATRGGASDEQFF	TGTGCCACCCGGGGGGGGGCATCAGATGAGCAGTTCTTC
15	TRBD2	TRBV5-1	TRBJ2-3	once	CASSGPGLDTDTQYF	TGCGCCAGCAGCGGCCCGGGACTAGACACAGATACGCAGTATTTT
13	TRBD1	TRBV11-2	TRBJ1-2	-	CASGTGTVYGYTF	TGTGCCAGCGGTACCGGGACAGTCTATGGCTACACCTTC
15	TRBD1	TRBV19	TRBJ1-3	-	CASSPDRSSGNTIYF	TGTGCCAGTAGTCCGGACAGGAGCTCTGGAAACACCATATATTTT
13	-	TRBV4-1	TRBJ2-7	-	CASSQGLSYEQYF	TGCGCCAGCAGTCAGGGTTTGTCCTACGAGCAGTACTTC
16	TRBD1	TRBV28	TRBJ2-1	-	CASTRGDRVKRNEQFF	TGTGCCAGCACCCGAGGCGACAGGGTCAAGAGGAATGAGCAGTTCTTC
15	TRBD2	TRBV2	TRBJ2-3	-	CASSPLAGPRDTQYF	TGTGCCAGCAGTCCACTAGCGGGGCCCCGAGATACGCAGTATTTT
14	-	TRBV7-9	TRBJ2-1	-	CASTPSSVYNEQFF	TGTGCCAGCACCCCATCTAGCGTCTACAATGAGCAGTTCTTC
15	TRBD1	TRBV19	TRBJ1-4	-	CASRPLQGPNEKLFF	TGTGCCAGTAGGCCATTACAGGGGCCGAATGAAAAACTGTTTTTT
14	-	TRBV2	TRBJ1-5	-	CASTGVRGNQPQHF	TGTGCCAGCACGGGTGTCCGGGGCAATCAGCCCCAGCATTTT
16	TRBD2	TRBV5-8	TRBJ2-5	few	CASSLGRGVSQETQYF	TGTGCCAGCAGCTTGGGGCGGGGGGTTTCACAAGAGACCCAGTACTTC
14	TRBD1	TRBV27	TRBJ2-2	-	CASSYYRGTGELFF	TGTGCCAGCAGTTACTACAGGGGAACCGGGGAGCTGTTTTTT
18	TRBD1	TRBV4-1	TRBJ1-5	-	CASSPYGQEPVGNQPQHF	TGCGCCAGCAGCCCTTATGGACAGGAGCCGGTAGGCAATCAGCCCCAGCATTTT
16	TRBD2	TRBV7-2	TRBJ2-5	-	CASSDDLAGGLKTQYF	TGTGCCAGCAGCGACGACCTAGCGGGAGGCTTGAAGACCCAGTACTTC
14	-	TRBV24-1	TRBJ1-1	-	CATSDSIPEVRAFF	TGTGCCACCAGTGATTCTATACCGGAGGTTCGAGCTTTCTTT
16	TRBD1	TRBV7-3	TRBJ2-7	-	CASSLRTGTGAYEQYF	TGTGCCAGCAGCTTACGGACCGGGACAGGGGCCTACGAGCAGTACTTC
14	-	TRBV1	TRBJ2-1	-	CTSSQENRVAGGIF	-
17	TRBD1	TRBV18	TRBJ1-3	-	CASSPPGQTFSGNTIYF	TGTGCCAGCTCACCACCGGGACAGACCTTCTCTGGAAACACCATATATTTT
14	-	TRBV3-1/TRBV3-2	TRBJ2-3	-	CASSRLIPTDTQYF	TGTGCCAGCAGCCGACTGATTCCCACAGATACGCAGTATTTT
16	-	TRBV6-5	TRBJ2-4	-	CASSYSRGREVRHQYF	TGTGCCAGCAGTTACTCGAGAGGCAGGGAAGTTCGACATCAGTACTTC
16	TRBD2	TRBV29-1	TRBJ2-1	once	CSAPKDSGVRYNEQFF	TGCAGCGCCCCGAAAGATAGCGGGGTCCGCTACAATGAGCAGTTCTTC
16	TRBD2	TRBV24-1	TRBJ2-1	-	CATSDLLSGSLDEQFF	TGTGCCACCAGTGATTTGCTTAGCGGGAGTTTGGATGAGCAGTTCTTC
13	TRBD1	TRBV27	TRBJ1-1	-	CASRVTGGTEAFF	TGTGCCAGCAGAGTTACAGGGGGCACTGAAGCTTTCTTT
15	TRBD1	TRBV7-2	TRBJ2-7	-	CASSFLPGTDYEQYF	TGTGCCAGCAGCTTCTTGCCGGGGACAGACTACGAGCAGTACTTC
14	-	TRBV5-4	TRBJ1-1	-	CASSFFLAEGEAFF	TGTGCCAGCAGCTTCTTTTTAGCCGAGGGTGAAGCTTTCTTT
18	TRBD2	TRBV4-2	TRBJ2-7	-	CASSQVSGTSGDLLEQYF	TGTGCCAGCAGCCAAGTATCGGGGACTAGCGGGGATTTGTTGGAGCAGTACTTC
16	TRBD1	TRBV24-1	TRBJ2-5	-	CATSDPDRARQETQYF	TGTGCCACCAGTGACCCGGACAGGGCCCGGCAAGAGACCCAGTACTTC
17	TRBD2	TRBV28	TRBJ2-1	-	CASSGLAGGVSYNEQFF	TGTGCCAGCAGCGGACTAGCGGGAGGCGTCTCCTACAATGAGCAGTTCTTC
13	-	TRBV18	TRBJ1-3	-	CASSPDDSNTIYF	TGTGCCAGCTCACCAGACGACAGTAACACCATATATTTT
16	-	TRBV6-5	TRBJ2-2	once	CASSYLLAKNTGELFF	TGTGCCAGCAGTTACCTCCTAGCGAAGAACACCGGGGAGCTGTTTTTT
18	-	TRBV7-2	TRBJ1-2	-	CASSFLWAGKNSNYGYTF	TGTGCCAGCAGCTTTCTCTGGGCAGGGAAAAATTCTAACTATGGCTACACCTTC
16	TRBD2	TRBV18	TRBJ2-7	-	CASSPNTASGSREQYF	TGTGCCAGCTCACCCAACACGGCTAGCGGGAGTAGGGAGCAGTACTTC
15	TRBD1	TRBV27	TRBJ1-6	-	CASSPTRGSNSPLHF	TGTGCCAGCAGTCCGACCAGGGGGTCTAATTCACCCCTCCACTTT